The clone carrying this TCR beta chain was recorded only once. Its specificity is not known. The CDR3 spans 15 residues. Germline loops: CDR1 SEHNR, CDR2 FQNEAQ (reference sequence). Trimming shortened V by 2 bases and J by 12 bases, and 23 bases separated the two germline ends. The sample belongs to a study of cytomegalovirus exposure and HLA in healthy donors. Study-wide points: In a later analysis, 17,000 or so TCR beta sequences were associated with HLA alleles at 0.05 false discovery rate. Rates of TCR association differed by HLA locus in a later analysis, with DRB1 highest and HLA-C lowest. Later analysis identified a missense DCLRE1C variant that was linked to TCR beta V- and J-gene trimming.

The PCR ran on 60 Vbeta and 13 Jbeta primers. Assay used: immunoSEQ multiplex PCR; TCRdb lists only in-frame clones, some missing. This sample has roughly 130,000 clones, with 80% to 85% found just once. The clonotype comes from a man between 25 and 39 years old in good health and CMV-seronegative. Input material: PBMCs. This rearrangement joins TRBV7-9 to TRBJ2-7; D is unclear. The CDR3 DNA follows: TGTGCCAGCAGCTTATCTGGCGGTCCAACAAGAAGTTCGTACTTC. It encodes CASSLSGGPTRSSYF.